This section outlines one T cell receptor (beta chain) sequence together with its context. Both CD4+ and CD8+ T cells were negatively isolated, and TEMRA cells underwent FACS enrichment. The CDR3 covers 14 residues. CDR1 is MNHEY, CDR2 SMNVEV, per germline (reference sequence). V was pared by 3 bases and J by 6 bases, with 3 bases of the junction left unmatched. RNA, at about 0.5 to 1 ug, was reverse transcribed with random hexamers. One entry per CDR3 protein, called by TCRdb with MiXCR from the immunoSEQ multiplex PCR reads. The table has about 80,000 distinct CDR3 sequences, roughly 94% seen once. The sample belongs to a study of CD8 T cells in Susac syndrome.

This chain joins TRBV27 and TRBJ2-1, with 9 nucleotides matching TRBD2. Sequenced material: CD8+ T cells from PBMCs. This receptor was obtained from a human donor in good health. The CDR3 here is CASSFSGLANEQFF. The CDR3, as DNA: TGTGCCAGCAGTTTTTCGGGACTAGCCAATGAGCAGTTCTTC.